Listed here are 18 T cell receptor beta chains from one sample, sequenced in a study of cytomegalovirus exposure and HLA in healthy donors. In the PCR, 60 Vbeta and 13 Jbeta primers were used. Sequenced by immunoSEQ multiplex PCR; TCRdb stores in-frame clones only, minus some. The sample has about 140,000 clones, roughly 73% seen once. Material: PBMCs. All receptors come from a woman between 40 and 50 years old in good health and CMV-seronegative.

The V call is TRBV2, the J call TRBJ2-2; D unresolved. Germline loops: CDR1 SNHLY, CDR2 FYNNEI. V was shortened by 4 bases and J by 0 bases, with 3 bases between the two germline ends. The CDR3 is 13 amino acids. CDR3 sequence reads: CASSVSNTGELFF. CDR3 coding DNA: TGTGCCAGCAGTGTCTCGAACACCGGGGAGCTGTTTTTT.

The count of this clone is one. This chain joins TRBV28 and TRBJ2-1; D gene unclear. This CDR3 region has 12 residues. The ends were cut back, 4 bases at V and 5 bases at J, with 6 bases in the middle. Germline V gene lookup returns CDR1 MDHEN and CDR2 SYDVKM. Here the CDR3 DNA reads TGTGCCAGCAGTTCAACAGACAATGAGCAGTTCTTC. It codes for CASSSTDNEQFF.

The chain couples TRBV2 to TRBJ1-1; D unresolved. The CDR3 runs 14 residues. Looked up from germline, CDR1 is SNHLY and CDR2 is FYNNEI. V was cut by 7 bases and J by 0 bases, with 12 bases left in between. CDR3 loop: CASMIAELNTEAFF. DNA for the CDR3: TGTGCCAGCATGATCGCGGAGCTGAACACTGAAGCTTTCTTT.

The chain employs TRBV7-6 and TRBJ1-4, with unresolved D. V lost 0 bases, J lost 2 bases, and 7 bases lay in between. This CDR3 comprises 15 residues. Per the germline V gene, CDR1 is SGHVS and CDR2 is FNYEAQ. Here the CDR3 DNA reads TGTGCCAGCAGCTTAGCGAGGAGGACTAATGAAAAACTGTTTTTT. This gives the protein CASSLARRTNEKLFF.

The chain couples TRBV5-1 to TRBJ2-7; 7 positions match TRBD1. The CDR3 contains 13 residues. V trimming: 2 bases; J trimming: 2 bases; junction bases outside the gene matches: 1. The V gene's germline CDR1 is SGHRS and CDR2 YFSETQ. CDR3 sequence reads: CASSFGTAYEQYF. CDR3 coding DNA: TGCGCCAGCAGCTTTGGGACAGCCTACGAGCAGTACTTC.

The rearrangement uses TRBV5-4 and TRBJ1-2, with D possibly TRBD1 on 6 matching bases. Trimming shortened V by 1 base and J by 8 bases, and 15 bases separated the two germline ends. The CDR3 runs to 14 residues. Per germline, CDR1 SGHNT and CDR2 YYREEE (reference sequence). This chain's CDR3 is CASSLNLPQGGYTF. CDR3 DNA: TGTGCCAGCAGCTTGAATCTGCCCCAGGGGGGCTACACCTTC.

The chain joins TRBV9 to TRBJ2-2; tentatively, D is TRBD2 (6 bases). Germline assignment: CDR1 SGDLS and CDR2 YYNGEE. Trimming removed 3 bases at V and 5 bases at J, with 17 bases between. The CDR3 is made up of 16 amino acids. The CDR3 region has the DNA TGTGCCAGCAGCGCAACCCGGGACTTCTCTACCGGGGAGCTGTTTTTT. This encodes CASSATRDFSTGELFF.

Worth noting for this clone: Compared with germline, one end of the junction differs, possibly owing to a read error. This chain links TRBV2 with TRBJ1-4, with D perhaps matching TRBD1 (6 bases). CDR1 is SNHLY, CDR2 FYNNEI, per germline. This CDR3 spans 14 amino acids. The CDR3 nucleotides are TGTGCCAGCAGTGTATACAGGGAAAATGGAAAACTGTTTTTT. Its translation is CASSVYRENGKLFF.

This clone showed up just once. V and J are TRBV4-3 and TRBJ2-3; D possibly corresponds to TRBD2 (5 bases). V was clipped by 0 bases and J by 6 bases, with 10 bases between them. From germline, CDR1 is LGHNA and CDR2 YSLEER. The CDR3 has 14 amino acids. In DNA, the CDR3 is TGCGCCAGCAGCCAAGATCGGACTCCCGATACGCAGTATTTT. Translated: CASSQDRTPDTQYF.

This chain joins TRBV19 and TRBJ2-2; D is uncertain. The CDR3 runs 14 residues. V dropped 7 bases and J dropped 5 bases, with 14 bases sitting between them. Germline V gene sequence: CDR1 LNHDA, CDR2 SQIVND (reference sequence). CDR3: CASTLAERTGELFF. CDR3 sequence (DNA): TGTGCCAGTACCCTCGCGGAGAGGACCGGGGAGCTGTTTTTT.

This chain joins TRBV15 and TRBJ1-1; the D gene is possibly TRBD1 (5 bases). Per the germline V gene, CDR1 is LNHNV and CDR2 is YYDKDF (reference sequence). This CDR3 region has 13 residues. V dropped 2 bases and J dropped 7 bases, with 11 bases sitting between them. CDR3 amino acids: CATSRKQGNEAFF. The CDR3 region has the DNA TGTGCCACCAGCAGAAAGCAGGGAAATGAAGCTTTCTTT.

The chain couples TRBV7-2 to TRBJ2-6, with 9 bases fitting TRBD1. The trim removed 1 base at V and 2 bases at J, leaving 9 bases unmatched. Germline CDR1 reads SGHTA; CDR2 reads FQGNSA. The CDR3 is 19 residues long. The CDR3 DNA is TGTGCCAGCAGCTTAGTCCGGGACAGGGCAAGCCCTGGGGCCAACGTCCTGACTTTC. Protein product: CASSLVRDRASPGANVLTF.

The CDR3: CASSLAPSGGYNEQFF. In DNA form, the CDR3 reads TGTGCCAGCAGCTTGGCCCCTAGCGGGGGCTACAATGAGCAGTTCTTC. The genes are TRBV5-6 and TRBJ2-1; 10 nucleotides align to TRBD2. This CDR3 spans 16 amino acids. CDR1 is SGHDT, CDR2 YYEEEE, per germline. Germline trimming cut 0 bases from V and 3 bases from J; bases unmatched to any gene: 3.

The CDR3 DNA is TGTGCCAGCAGGGTGTGGGGCAGCAATCAGCCCCAGCATTTT. Translation: CASRVWGSNQPQHF. The V and J genes are TRBV28 and TRBJ1-5; a possible D gene is TRBD1 (5 bases). The V gene's germline CDR1 is MDHEN and CDR2 SYDVKM. The CDR3 sequence is 14 residues long. Deletions cut 6 bases from V and 1 base from J, with 10 bases between.

The count of this clone is one. The chain joins TRBV11-3 to TRBJ2-1, with 7 bases lining up with TRBD1. V gave up 4 bases and J gave up 7 bases; unmatched junction bases: 4. Per the germline V gene, CDR1 is SGHNT and CDR2 is YENEEA. CDR3 length: 13 residues. CDR3 coding DNA: TGTGCCAGCAGCTCTGAGACAGGGAATGAGCAGTTCTTC. This codes for CASSSETGNEQFF.

V gene TRBV5-1 combines with J gene TRBJ1-4, with 7 bases that match TRBD1. The CDR3 runs to 14 residues. V lost 4 bases and J lost 8; bases outside the gene matches: 8. Germline values: CDR1 SGHRS, CDR2 YFSETQ. This CDR3 is CASSPTTGEEKLFF. The CDR3 coding sequence is TGCGCCAGCAGCCCAACTACAGGGGAAGAAAAACTGTTTTTT.

This clone has more than one count but fewer than ten. The V call is TRBV7-8, the J call TRBJ1-5; 9 positions agree with TRBD1. Germline assignment: CDR1 SGHVS and CDR2 FQNEAQ. This CDR3 contains 15 residues. With 3 bases clipped from V and 4 bases from J, the junction kept 4 bases outside the gene matches. The CDR3 here is CASSFLDRGNQPQHF. The CDR3 coding sequence is TGTGCCAGCAGCTTCCTCGACAGGGGGAATCAGCCCCAGCATTTT.

This clone turned up a few times. The chain's CDR3 is CASSLDQPQHF. In nucleotides, the CDR3 is TGTGCCAGCAGCCTCGATCAGCCCCAGCATTTT. The V gene is TRBV6-6, the J gene TRBJ1-5, with D unresolved. Germline V gene data show CDR1 as MNHNY and CDR2 as SVGAGI (reference sequence). V lost 6 bases to trimming and J lost 5 bases, with 5 bases between them. This CDR3 has 11 amino acids.